One TCR beta chain is described in this entry. Libraries were prepared by immunoSEQ multiplex PCR; TCRdb keeps only in-frame clonotypes and omits some of them. The sample consists of about 130,000 clones, 70% to 90% of them appearing once. The data originate from a study of control samples from healthy donors and cancer patients. Source material: blood. The clonotype comes from a man aged 50-60 years in good health.

CDR3 nucleotide sequence: TGCGCCAGCAGCCCCCAGAGAGCTAACTATGGCTACACCTTC. Residues: CASSPQRANYGYTF. This chain joins TRBV10-2 and TRBJ1-2; D remains unclear. Trimming shortened V by 6 bases and J by 0 bases, and 11 bases separated the two germline ends. The CDR3 consists of 14 residues. CDR1 is WSHSY, CDR2 SAAADI, per germline.